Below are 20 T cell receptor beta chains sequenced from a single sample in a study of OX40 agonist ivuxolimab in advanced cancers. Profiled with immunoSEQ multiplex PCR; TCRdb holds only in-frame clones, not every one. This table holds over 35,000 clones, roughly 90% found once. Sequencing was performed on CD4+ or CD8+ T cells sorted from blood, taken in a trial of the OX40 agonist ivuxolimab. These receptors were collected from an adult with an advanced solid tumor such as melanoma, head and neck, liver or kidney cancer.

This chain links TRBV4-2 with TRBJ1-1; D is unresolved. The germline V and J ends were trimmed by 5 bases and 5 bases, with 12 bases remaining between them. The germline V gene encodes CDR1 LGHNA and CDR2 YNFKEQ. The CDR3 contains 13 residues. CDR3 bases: TGTGCCAGCAGCAGCGGTGGGTGGACTGAAGCTTTCTTT. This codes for CASSSGGWTEAFF.

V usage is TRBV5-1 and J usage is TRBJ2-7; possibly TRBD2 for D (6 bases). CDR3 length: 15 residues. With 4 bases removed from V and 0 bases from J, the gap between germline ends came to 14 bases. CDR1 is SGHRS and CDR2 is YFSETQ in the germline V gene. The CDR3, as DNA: TGCGCCAGCAGCGAATCCGGGGGAATCTCCTACGAGCAGTACTTC. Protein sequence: CASSESGGISYEQYF.

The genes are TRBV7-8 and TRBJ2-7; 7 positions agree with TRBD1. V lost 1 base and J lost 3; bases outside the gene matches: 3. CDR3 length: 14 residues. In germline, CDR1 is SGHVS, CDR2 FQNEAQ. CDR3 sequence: CASSLGGGVYEQYF. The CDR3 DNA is TGTGCCAGCAGCTTAGGAGGGGGCGTCTACGAGCAGTACTTC.

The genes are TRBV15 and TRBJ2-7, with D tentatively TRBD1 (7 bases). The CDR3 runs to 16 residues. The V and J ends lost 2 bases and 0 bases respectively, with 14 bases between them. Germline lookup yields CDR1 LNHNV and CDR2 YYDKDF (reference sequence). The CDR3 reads CATSRPGDSRSYEQYF. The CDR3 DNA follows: TGTGCCACCAGCAGACCGGGGGACAGTCGCTCCTACGAGCAGTACTTC.

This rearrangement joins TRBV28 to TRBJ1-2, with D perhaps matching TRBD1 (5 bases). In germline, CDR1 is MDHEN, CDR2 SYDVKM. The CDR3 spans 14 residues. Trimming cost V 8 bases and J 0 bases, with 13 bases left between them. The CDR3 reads CASATGGANYGYTF. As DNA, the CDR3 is TGTGCCAGCGCGACGGGGGGAGCTAACTATGGCTACACCTTC.

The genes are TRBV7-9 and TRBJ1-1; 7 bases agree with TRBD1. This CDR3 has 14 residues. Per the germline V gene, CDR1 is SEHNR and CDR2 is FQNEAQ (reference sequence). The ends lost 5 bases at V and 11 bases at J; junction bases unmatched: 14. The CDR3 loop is CASSAPYRGDSAFF. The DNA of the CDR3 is TGTGCCAGCAGCGCTCCATACAGGGGAGACAGTGCTTTCTTT.

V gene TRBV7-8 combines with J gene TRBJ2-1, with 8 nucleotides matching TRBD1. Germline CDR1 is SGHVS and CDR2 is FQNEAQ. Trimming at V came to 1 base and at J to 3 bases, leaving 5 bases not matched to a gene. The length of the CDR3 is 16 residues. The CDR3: CASSLGGTGDYNEQFF. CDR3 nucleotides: TGTGCCAGCAGCTTAGGGGGGACAGGCGACTACAATGAGCAGTTCTTC.

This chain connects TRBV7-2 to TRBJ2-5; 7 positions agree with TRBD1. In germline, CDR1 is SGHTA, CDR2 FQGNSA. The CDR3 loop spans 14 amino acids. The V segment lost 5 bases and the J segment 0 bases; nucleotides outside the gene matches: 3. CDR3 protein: CASSAGGNQETQYF. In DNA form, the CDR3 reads TGTGCCAGCAGCGCAGGGGGTAACCAAGAGACCCAGTACTTC.

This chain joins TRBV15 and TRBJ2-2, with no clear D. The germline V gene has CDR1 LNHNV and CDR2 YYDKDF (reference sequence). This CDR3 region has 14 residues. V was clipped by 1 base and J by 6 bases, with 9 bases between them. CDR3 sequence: CATSRVPWAGELFF. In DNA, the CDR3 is TGTGCCACCAGCAGAGTGCCGTGGGCCGGGGAGCTGTTTTTT.

Here the CDR3 reads CASSSGIGEQYF. CDR3 DNA: TGTGCCAGCAGCTCAGGGATAGGCGAGCAGTACTTC. The chain has TRBV13 and TRBJ2-7; a weak D match, TRBD1 (5 bases). The V gene's germline CDR1 is PRHDT and CDR2 FYEKMQ (reference sequence). V was shortened by 4 bases and J by 6 bases, with 10 bases between the two germline ends. The length of the CDR3 is 12 residues.

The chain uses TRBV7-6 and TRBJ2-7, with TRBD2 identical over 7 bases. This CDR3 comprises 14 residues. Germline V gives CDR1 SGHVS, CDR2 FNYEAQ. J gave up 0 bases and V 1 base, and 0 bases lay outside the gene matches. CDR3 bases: TGTGCCAGCAGCTTAGGGGGGGGCTCCTACGAGCAGTACTTC. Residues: CASSLGGGSYEQYF.

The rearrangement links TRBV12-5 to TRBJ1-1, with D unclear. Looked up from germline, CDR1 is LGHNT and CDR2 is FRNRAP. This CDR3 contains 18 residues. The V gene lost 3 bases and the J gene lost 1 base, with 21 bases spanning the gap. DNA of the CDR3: TGTGCTAGTGGTTTCCTTACCACCAGAGACGACCCGAACACTGAAGCTTTCTTT. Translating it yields CASGFLTTRDDPNTEAFF.

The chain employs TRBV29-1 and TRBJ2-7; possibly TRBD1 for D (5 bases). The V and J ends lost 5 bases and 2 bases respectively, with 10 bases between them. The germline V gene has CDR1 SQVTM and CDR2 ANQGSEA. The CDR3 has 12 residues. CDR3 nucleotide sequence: TGCAGCGTTTATCAGGGAACCTACGAGCAGTACTTC. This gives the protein CSVYQGTYEQYF.

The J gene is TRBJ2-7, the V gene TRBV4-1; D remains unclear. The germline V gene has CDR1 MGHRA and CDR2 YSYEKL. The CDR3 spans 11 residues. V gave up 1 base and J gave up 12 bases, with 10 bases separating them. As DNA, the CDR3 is TGCGCCAGCAGCCAAGGAGGAATTCGGTACTTC. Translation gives CASSQGGIRYF.

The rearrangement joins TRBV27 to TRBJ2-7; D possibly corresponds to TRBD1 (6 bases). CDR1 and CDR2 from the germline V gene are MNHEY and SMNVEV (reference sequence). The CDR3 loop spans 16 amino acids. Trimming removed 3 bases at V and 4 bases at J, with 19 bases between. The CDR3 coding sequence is TGTGCCAGCAGTTTGGGGACAATAATAGGAACTTACGAGCAGTACTTC. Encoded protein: CASSLGTIIGTYEQYF.

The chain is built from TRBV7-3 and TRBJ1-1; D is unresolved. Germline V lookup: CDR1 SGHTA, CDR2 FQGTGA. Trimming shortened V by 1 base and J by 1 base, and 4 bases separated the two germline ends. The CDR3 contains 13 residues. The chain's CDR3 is CASSLIGNTEAFF. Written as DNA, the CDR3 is TGTGCCAGCAGCTTAATAGGGAACACTGAAGCTTTCTTT.

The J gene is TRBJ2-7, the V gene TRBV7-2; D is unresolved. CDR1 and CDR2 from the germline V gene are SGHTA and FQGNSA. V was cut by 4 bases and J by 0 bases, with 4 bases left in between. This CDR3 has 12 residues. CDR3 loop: CASSSSSYEQYF. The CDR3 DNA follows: TGTGCCAGCAGCTCAAGCTCCTACGAGCAGTACTTC.

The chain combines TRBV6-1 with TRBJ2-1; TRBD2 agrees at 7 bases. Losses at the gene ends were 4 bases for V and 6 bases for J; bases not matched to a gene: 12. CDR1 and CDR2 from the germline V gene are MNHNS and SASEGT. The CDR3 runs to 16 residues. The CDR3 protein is CASSVHLRGSRNEQFF. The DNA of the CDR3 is TGTGCCAGCAGTGTACACCTTCGCGGGAGTCGCAATGAGCAGTTCTTC.

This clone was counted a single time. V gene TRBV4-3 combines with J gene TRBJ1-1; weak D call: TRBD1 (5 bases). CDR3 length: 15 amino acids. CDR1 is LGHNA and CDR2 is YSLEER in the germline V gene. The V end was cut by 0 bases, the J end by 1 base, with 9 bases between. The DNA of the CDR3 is TGCGCCAGCAGCCAAGATCGACAGAGGAACACTGAAGCTTTCTTT. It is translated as CASSQDRQRNTEAFF.

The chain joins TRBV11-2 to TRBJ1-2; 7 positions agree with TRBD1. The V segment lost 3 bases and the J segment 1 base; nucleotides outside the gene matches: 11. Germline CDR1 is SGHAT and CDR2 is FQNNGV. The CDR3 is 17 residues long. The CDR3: CASSLNPGTAYNYGYTF. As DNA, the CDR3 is TGTGCCAGCAGCTTGAACCCCGGGACAGCTTATAACTATGGCTACACCTTC.